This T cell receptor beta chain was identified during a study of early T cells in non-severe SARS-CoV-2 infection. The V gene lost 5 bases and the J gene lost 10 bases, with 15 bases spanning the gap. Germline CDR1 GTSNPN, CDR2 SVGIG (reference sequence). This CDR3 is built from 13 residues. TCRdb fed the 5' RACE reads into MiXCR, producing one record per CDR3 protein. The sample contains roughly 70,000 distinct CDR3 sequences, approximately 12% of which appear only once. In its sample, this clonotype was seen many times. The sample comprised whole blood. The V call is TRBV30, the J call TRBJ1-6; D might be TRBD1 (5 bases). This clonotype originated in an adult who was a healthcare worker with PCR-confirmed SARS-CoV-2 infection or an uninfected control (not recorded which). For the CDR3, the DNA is TGTGCCTGGCGAGACAGCGGCCGGTCACCCCTCCACTTT. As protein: CAWRDSGRSPLHF.